One and the same sample provided the 17 T cell receptor beta chains below, sequenced in a study of blood T cell repertoires in COVID-19. Clones were read by immunoSEQ multiplex PCR, and TCRdb kept only the in-frame ones, dropping some. Of under 250,000 clones listed, 80% to 95% are singletons. The sample consisted of peripheral blood. The receptors here all came from a man aged 55-75 years with COVID-19, enrolled during active disease.

In DNA form, the CDR3 reads TGTGCCAGCAGCTTAGTTGCGGGAGCGGGGGCAGATACGCAGTATTTT. As protein: CASSLVAGAGADTQYF. The chain couples TRBV7-2 to TRBJ2-3, with 8 bases matching TRBD2. V gave up 1 base and J gave up 4 bases; unmatched junction bases: 7. The length of the CDR3 is 16 residues. From germline, CDR1 is SGHTA and CDR2 FQGNSA. Based on the CDR3 plus reference TRBV7-2 and TRBJ2-3, the full variable domain is GAGVSQSPSNKVTEKGKDVELRCDPISGHTALYWYRQSLGQGLEFLIYFQGNSAPDKSGLPSDRFSAERTGGSVSTLTIQRTQQEDSAVYLCASSLVAGAGADTQYFGPGTRLTVL.

This chain joins TRBV29-1 and TRBJ2-1; no clear D. Trimming cost V 4 bases and J 4 bases, with 5 bases left between them. The CDR3 is made up of 11 amino acids. The germline gives CDR1 SQVTM, CDR2 ANQGSEA. The CDR3 loop reads CSVVIYNEQFF. The CDR3 DNA reads TGCAGCGTTGTTATATACAATGAGCAGTTCTTC.

The chain links TRBV30 to TRBJ1-2; 9 bases line up with TRBD1. V lost 3 bases and J lost 4; bases outside the gene matches: 9. CDR1 is GTSNPN and CDR2 is SVGIG in the germline V gene (reference sequence). The CDR3 length is 15 residues. CDR3 DNA sequence: TGTGCCTGGAGCACAGGGGGCGCAAATGGCTATGGCTACACCTTC. Translating it yields CAWSTGGANGYGYTF.

This sequence joins TRBV7-6 and TRBJ2-7; 10 bases line up with TRBD1. There are 17 residues in the CDR3. Unmatched junction bases numbered 15, after V lost 2 bases and J lost 8 bases. CDR1 is SGHVS and CDR2 is FNYEAQ in the germline V gene. The CDR3 is CASSLTDSGQGVNKQYF. Written as DNA, the CDR3 is TGTGCCAGCAGCTTAACAGATAGCGGACAGGGGGTGAATAAGCAGTACTTC.

This rearrangement joins TRBV9 to TRBJ1-2; 7 nucleotides line up with TRBD1. This CDR3 spans 15 amino acids. V dropped 1 base and J dropped 2; count of bases not matched to a gene: 5. Germline CDR1 reads SGDLS; CDR2 reads YYNGEE. In DNA, the CDR3 is TGTGCCAGCAGCGTAACGACAGGGAAGAACTATGGCTACACCTTC. Protein sequence: CASSVTTGKNYGYTF.

The chain has TRBV2 and TRBJ2-7, with D uncertain. The CDR3 sequence is 12 residues long. V was shortened by 4 bases and J by 2 bases, with 6 bases between the two germline ends. Germline lookup yields CDR1 SNHLY and CDR2 FYNNEI. The CDR3 region is CASSVTAYEQYF. The CDR3 DNA sequence: TGTGCCAGCAGTGTAACAGCCTACGAGCAGTACTTC.

V is TRBV28 and J is TRBJ2-7; TRBD1 matches at 7 bases. V lost 6 bases and J lost 2; bases outside the gene matches: 7. The CDR3 has 14 residues. Germline values: CDR1 MDHEN, CDR2 SYDVKM. DNA of the CDR3: TGTGCCAGCAGGTCCGCCGGGACAGCCTACGAGCAGTACTTC. It codes for CASRSAGTAYEQYF.

The chain couples TRBV27 to TRBJ2-1, with 7 positions matching TRBD2. Germline V CDR1 and CDR2: MNHEY, SMNVEV (reference sequence). The CDR3 has 13 amino acids. V was clipped by 7 bases and J by 13 bases; unmatched bases: 13. The CDR3 here is CASKITSGGIQFF. In nucleotides, the CDR3 is TGTGCCAGCAAGATTACATCCGGGGGGATTCAGTTCTTC.

This clone was counted a few times. This chain connects TRBV18 to TRBJ2-4, with a tentative D call TRBD2 (5 bases). Germline V gives CDR1 KGHSH, CDR2 LQKENI. With 5 bases removed from V and 2 bases from J, the gap between germline ends came to 13 bases. This CDR3 contains 15 residues. The CDR3 reads CASSGLEGTKNIQYF. Here the CDR3 DNA reads TGTGCCAGCTCAGGCCTTGAGGGTACCAAAAACATTCAGTACTTC.

The chain employs TRBV5-4 and TRBJ2-3; TRBD2 matches 10 bases. CDR1 is SGHNT and CDR2 is YYREEE in the germline V gene (reference sequence). J gave up 2 bases and V 1 base, and 4 bases lay outside the gene matches. CDR3 size: 16 residues. Written as DNA, the CDR3 is TGTGCCAGCAGCTTGAGACTAGCGGGCATCACAGATACGCAGTATTTT. It is translated as CASSLRLAGITDTQYF.

The CDR3 region is CASGVFSVGNEQFF. The CDR3, as DNA: TGCGCCAGCGGAGTGTTCTCCGTGGGTAATGAGCAGTTCTTC. The chain carries TRBV10-2 and TRBJ2-1, with D unresolved. The ends were cut back, 8 bases at V and 7 bases at J, with 18 bases in the middle. CDR1 WSHSY and CDR2 SAAADI come from the germline V gene. This CDR3 has 14 amino acids.

The J gene is TRBJ2-1, the V gene TRBV6-2 or TRBV6-3; 14 nucleotides line up with TRBD2. With 5 bases clipped from V and 1 base from J, the junction kept 4 bases outside the gene matches. Germline CDR1 MNHEY, CDR2 SVGEGT. There are 17 residues in the CDR3. The CDR3 coding sequence is TGTGCCAGCAGTACACGACTAGCGGGGGGGTCCTACAATGAGCAGTTCTTC. This sequence encodes CASSTRLAGGSYNEQFF.

The rearrangement joins TRBV5-4 to TRBJ2-5; D is uncertain. Trimming cost V 0 bases and J 4 bases, with 16 bases left between them. The germline V gene encodes CDR1 SGHNT and CDR2 YYREEE (reference sequence). The CDR3 is 16 amino acids. This chain's CDR3 is CASSLGLPPSGETQYF. The CDR3 DNA reads TGTGCCAGCAGCTTGGGTCTTCCACCCTCGGGAGAGACCCAGTACTTC.

Concerning this clone: The junction does not match germline at one end; this may be a read error. The rearrangement uses TRBV19 and TRBJ2-1, with 8 bases matching TRBD1. The CDR3 loop spans 16 amino acids. Germline assignment: CDR1 LNHDA and CDR2 SQIVND (reference sequence). CDR3 in amino acids: CASSTHGTGGRGEQFF. The CDR3 DNA follows: TGTGCCAGCAGTACTCACGGGACAGGAGGGCGGGGTGAGCAGTTCTTC. The whole variable domain, remainder taken from reference TRBV19 and TRBJ2-1, is DGGITQSPKYLFRKEGQNVTLSCEQNLNHDAMYWYRQDPGQGLRLIYYSQIVNDFQKGDIAEGYSVSREKKESFPLTVTSAQKNPTAFYLCASSTHGTGGRGEQFFGPGTRLTVL.

V is TRBV27 and J is TRBJ2-7, with D perhaps TRBD2 (6 bases). The CDR3 extends over 14 amino acids. The V gene lost 6 bases and the J gene lost 3 bases, with 15 bases spanning the gap. The germline gives CDR1 MNHEY, CDR2 SMNVEV (reference sequence). The CDR3 coding sequence is TGTGCCAGCAGCTATCGGGGGACCCTCTACGAGCAGTACTTC. This sequence encodes CASSYRGTLYEQYF.

The chain couples TRBV11-2 to TRBJ2-2; D is perhaps TRBD1 (6 bases). The CDR3 is 16 residues long. Trimming removed 5 bases at V and 0 bases at J, with 13 bases between. Looked up from germline, CDR1 is SGHAT and CDR2 is FQNNGV. CDR3 nucleotide sequence: TGTGCCAGCAGCAGAACCGGGACAACGAACACCGGGGAGCTGTTTTTT. It codes for CASSRTGTTNTGELFF.

The rearrangement joins TRBV4-2 to TRBJ1-4; 8 bases match TRBD1. The V segment lost 1 base and the J segment 5 bases; nucleotides outside the gene matches: 0. Germline CDR1 LGHNA, CDR2 YNFKEQ. The CDR3 runs to 14 residues. CDR3 DNA: TGTGCCAGCAGCCAAGGGGACAGGAATGAAAAACTGTTTTTT. This codes for CASSQGDRNEKLFF.